This T cell receptor beta chain stems from a study of blood T cell repertoires in COVID-19. The overall study: The United States, Italy and Spain were the sources of the acute and convalescent COVID-19 samples. The analysed material was cDNA or gDNA that came from T cells, B-cell-depleted T cells, or PBMCs.

Trimming left V 3 bases short and J 0 bases short, with 9 bases between. The CDR3 extends over 14 amino acids. The germline V gene has CDR1 GTSNPN and CDR2 SVGIG (reference sequence). Study processing details: For nucleated cells, counts were estimated from reference gene primer amplification. Assay: immunoSEQ multiplex PCR; the TCRdb copy retains only in-frame clones and omits some. The V and J calls and clone size were taken over from that table, and D and trimming were inferred from the DNA. The table lists more than 40,000 clones, around four fifths of them singletons. The chain employs TRBV30 and TRBJ1-5, with D hard to call. The source of this sequence is a human donor with acute or convalescent COVID-19. The donor label of this sample is uncertain. The sample consisted of peripheral blood. The CDR3 sequence: CAWSGGLSNQPQHF. CDR3 sequence (DNA): TGTGCCTGGAGCGGAGGACTTAGCAATCAGCCCCAGCATTTT.